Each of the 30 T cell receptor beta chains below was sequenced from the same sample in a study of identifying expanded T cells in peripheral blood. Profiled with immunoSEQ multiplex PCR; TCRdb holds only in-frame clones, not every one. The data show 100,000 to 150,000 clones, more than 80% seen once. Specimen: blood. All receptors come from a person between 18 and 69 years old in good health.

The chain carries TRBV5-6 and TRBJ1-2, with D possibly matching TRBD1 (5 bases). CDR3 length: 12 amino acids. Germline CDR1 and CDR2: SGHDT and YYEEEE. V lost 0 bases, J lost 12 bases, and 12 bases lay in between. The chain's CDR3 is CASSLAFGADTF. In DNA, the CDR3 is TGTGCCAGCAGCTTGGCCTTCGGGGCTGACACCTTC.

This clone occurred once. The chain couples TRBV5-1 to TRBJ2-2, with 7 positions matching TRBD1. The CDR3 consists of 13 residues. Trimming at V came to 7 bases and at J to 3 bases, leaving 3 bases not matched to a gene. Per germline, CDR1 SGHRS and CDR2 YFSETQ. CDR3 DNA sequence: TGCGCCAGCCGGGACAGTGACACCGGGGAGCTGTTTTTT. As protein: CASRDSDTGELFF.

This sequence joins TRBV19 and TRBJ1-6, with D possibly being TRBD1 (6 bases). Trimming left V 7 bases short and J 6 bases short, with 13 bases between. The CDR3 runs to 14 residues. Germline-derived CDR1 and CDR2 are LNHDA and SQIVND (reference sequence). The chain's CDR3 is CASTYRDRNSPLHF. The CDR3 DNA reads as TGTGCCAGTACCTACAGGGACCGTAATTCACCCCTCCACTTT.

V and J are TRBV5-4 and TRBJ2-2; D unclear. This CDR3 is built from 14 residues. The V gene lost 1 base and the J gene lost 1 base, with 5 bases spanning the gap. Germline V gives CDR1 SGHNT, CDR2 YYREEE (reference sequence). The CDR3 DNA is TGTGCCAGCAGCTTGAGACAGAACACCGGGGAGCTGTTTTTT. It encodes CASSLRQNTGELFF. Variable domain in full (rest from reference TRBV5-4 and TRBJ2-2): ETGVTQSPTHLIKTRGQQVTLRCSSQSGHNTVSWYQQALGQGPQFIFQYYREEENGRGNFPPRFSGLQFPNYSSELNVNALELDDSALYLCASSLRQNTGELFFGEGSRLTVL.

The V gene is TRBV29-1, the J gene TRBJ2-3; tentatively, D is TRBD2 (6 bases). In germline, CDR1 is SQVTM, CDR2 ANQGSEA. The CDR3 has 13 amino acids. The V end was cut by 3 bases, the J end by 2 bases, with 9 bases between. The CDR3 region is CSVERGYTDTQYF. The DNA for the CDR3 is TGCAGCGTTGAGCGGGGATACACAGATACGCAGTATTTT.

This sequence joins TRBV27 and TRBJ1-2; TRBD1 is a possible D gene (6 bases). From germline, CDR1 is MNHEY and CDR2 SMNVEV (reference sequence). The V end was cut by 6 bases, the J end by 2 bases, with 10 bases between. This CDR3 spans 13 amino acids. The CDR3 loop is CASRFRGNYGYTF. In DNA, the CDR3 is TGTGCCAGCAGATTCAGGGGAAACTATGGCTACACCTTC.

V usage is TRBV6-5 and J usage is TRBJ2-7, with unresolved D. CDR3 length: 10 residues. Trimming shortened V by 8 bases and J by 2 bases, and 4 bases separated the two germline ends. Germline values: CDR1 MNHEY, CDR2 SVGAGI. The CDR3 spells CASGAYEQYF. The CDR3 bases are TGTGCCAGCGGTGCCTACGAGCAGTACTTC.

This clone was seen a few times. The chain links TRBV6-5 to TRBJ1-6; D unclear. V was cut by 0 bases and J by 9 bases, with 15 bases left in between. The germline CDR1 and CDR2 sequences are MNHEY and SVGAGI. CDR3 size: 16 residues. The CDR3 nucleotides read TGTGCCAGCAGTTACTCGAGAACCTTACTAAGTTCACCCCTCCACTTT. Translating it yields CASSYSRTLLSSPLHF.

CDR3 region: CAWGTGYNSPLHF. In DNA form, the CDR3 reads TGTGCCTGGGGGACAGGCTATAATTCACCCCTCCACTTT. The chain couples TRBV30 to TRBJ1-6; the match to TRBD1 covers 8 bases. This CDR3 is 13 amino acids long. V shed 5 bases and J 3 bases; nucleotides not matched to a gene: 0. The germline CDR1 and CDR2 sequences are GTSNPN and SVGIG (reference sequence).

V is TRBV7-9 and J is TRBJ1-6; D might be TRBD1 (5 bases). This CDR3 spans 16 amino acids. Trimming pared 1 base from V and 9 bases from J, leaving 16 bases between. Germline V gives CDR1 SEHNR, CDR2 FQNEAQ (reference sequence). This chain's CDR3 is CASSLGGPSRGSPLHF. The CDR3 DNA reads TGTGCCAGCAGCTTAGGGGGCCCGTCCCGGGGTTCACCCCTCCACTTT.

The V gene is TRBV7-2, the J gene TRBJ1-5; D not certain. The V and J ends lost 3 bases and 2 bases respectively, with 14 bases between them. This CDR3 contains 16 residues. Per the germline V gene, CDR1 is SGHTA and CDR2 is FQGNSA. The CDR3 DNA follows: TGTGCCAGCAGCTTTGGACCCTTCGTTGGCAATCAGCCCCAGCATTTT. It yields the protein CASSFGPFVGNQPQHF. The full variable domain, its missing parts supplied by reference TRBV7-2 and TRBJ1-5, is GAGVSQSPSNKVTEKGKDVELRCDPISGHTALYWYRQSLGQGLEFLIYFQGNSAPDKSGLPSDRFSAERTGGSVSTLTIQRTQQEDSAVYLCASSFGPFVGNQPQHFGDGTRLSIL.

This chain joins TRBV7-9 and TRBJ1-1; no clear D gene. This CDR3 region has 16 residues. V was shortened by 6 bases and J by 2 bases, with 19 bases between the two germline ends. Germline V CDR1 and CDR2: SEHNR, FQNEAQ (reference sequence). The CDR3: CASRSTFGSRNTEAFF. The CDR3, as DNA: TGTGCCAGCAGATCCACGTTTGGCAGCCGAAACACTGAAGCTTTCTTT.

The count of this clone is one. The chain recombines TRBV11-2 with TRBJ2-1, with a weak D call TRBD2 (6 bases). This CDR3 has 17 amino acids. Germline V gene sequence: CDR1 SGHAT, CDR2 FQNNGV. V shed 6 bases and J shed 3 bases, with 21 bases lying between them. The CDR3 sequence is CASRAVNYSGDYNEQFF. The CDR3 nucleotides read TGTGCCAGCAGGGCCGTCAATTATAGCGGAGACTACAATGAGCAGTTCTTC. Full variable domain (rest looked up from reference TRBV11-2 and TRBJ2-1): EAGVAQSPRYKIIEKRQSVAFWCNPISGHATLYWYQQILGQGPKLLIQFQNNGVVDDSQLPKDRFSAERLKGVDSTLKIQPAKLEDSAVYLCASRAVNYSGDYNEQFFGPGTRLTVL.

This CDR3 reads CASSLTGLVGVSEQFF. For the CDR3, the DNA is TGTGCCAGCAGCTTAACAGGACTAGTCGGAGTGTCTGAGCAGTTCTTC. The V gene is TRBV7-3, the J gene TRBJ2-1, with 7 bases aligning to TRBD2. The CDR3 loop spans 16 amino acids. Germline values: CDR1 SGHTA, CDR2 FQGTGA. The junction had 11 bases not matched to a gene; V was cut back by 0 bases and J by 9 bases.

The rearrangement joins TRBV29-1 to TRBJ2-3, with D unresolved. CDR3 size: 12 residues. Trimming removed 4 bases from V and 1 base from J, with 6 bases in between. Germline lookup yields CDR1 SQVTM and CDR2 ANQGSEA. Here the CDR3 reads CSVASGTDTQYF. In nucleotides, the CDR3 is TGCAGCGTTGCCAGTGGCACAGATACGCAGTATTTT.

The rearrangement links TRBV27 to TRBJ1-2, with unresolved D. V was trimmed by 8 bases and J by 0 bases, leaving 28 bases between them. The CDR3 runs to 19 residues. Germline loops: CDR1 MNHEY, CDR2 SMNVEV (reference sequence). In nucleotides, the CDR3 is TGTGCCAGCGGTACGTTCCGTCCGTCGGTGGTAGGAGCTAACTATGGCTACACCTTC. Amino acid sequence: CASGTFRPSVVGANYGYTF.

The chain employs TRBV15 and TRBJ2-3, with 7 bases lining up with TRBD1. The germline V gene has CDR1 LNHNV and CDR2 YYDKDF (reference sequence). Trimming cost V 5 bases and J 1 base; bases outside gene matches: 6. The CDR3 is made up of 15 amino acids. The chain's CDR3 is CATSRLGQGTDTQYF. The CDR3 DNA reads TGTGCCACCAGCCGCTTAGGACAGGGCACAGATACGCAGTATTTT.

CDR3 sequence reads: CASTRTGPNTEAFF. The CDR3 nucleotides read TGTGCCAGTACTCGGACAGGACCGAACACTGAAGCTTTCTTT. The rearrangement joins TRBV19 to TRBJ1-1; TRBD1 matches 7 bases. Germline CDR1 is LNHDA and CDR2 is SQIVND (reference sequence). Trimming took 7 bases from V and 1 from J; bases not matched to a gene: 6. This CDR3 comprises 14 residues.

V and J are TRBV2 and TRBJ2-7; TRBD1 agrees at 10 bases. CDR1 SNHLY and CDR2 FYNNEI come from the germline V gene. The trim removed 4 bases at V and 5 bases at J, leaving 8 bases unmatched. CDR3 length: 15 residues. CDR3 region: CASSGRWTGGNEQYF. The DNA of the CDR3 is TGTGCCAGCAGTGGCCGTTGGACAGGGGGAAACGAGCAGTACTTC.

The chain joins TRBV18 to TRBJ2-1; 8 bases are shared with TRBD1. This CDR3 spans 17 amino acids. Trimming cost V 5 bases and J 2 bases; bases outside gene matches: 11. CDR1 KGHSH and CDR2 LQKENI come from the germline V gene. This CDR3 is CASSTLRGRGPYNEQFF. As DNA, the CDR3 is TGTGCCAGCTCAACGCTCAGGGGCAGGGGGCCCTACAATGAGCAGTTCTTC.

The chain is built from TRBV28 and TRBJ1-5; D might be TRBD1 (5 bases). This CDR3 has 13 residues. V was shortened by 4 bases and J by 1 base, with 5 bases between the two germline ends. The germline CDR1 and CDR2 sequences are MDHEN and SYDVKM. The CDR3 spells CASSWGSNQPQHF. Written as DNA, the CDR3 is TGTGCCAGCAGTTGGGGGAGCAATCAGCCCCAGCATTTT.

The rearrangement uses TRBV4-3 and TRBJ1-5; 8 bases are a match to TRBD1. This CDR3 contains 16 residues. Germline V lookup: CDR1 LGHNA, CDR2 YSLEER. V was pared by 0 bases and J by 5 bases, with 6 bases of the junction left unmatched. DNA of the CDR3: TGCGCCAGCAGCCAAGATATGGGACAGGCCCATCAGCCCCAGCATTTT. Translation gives CASSQDMGQAHQPQHF.

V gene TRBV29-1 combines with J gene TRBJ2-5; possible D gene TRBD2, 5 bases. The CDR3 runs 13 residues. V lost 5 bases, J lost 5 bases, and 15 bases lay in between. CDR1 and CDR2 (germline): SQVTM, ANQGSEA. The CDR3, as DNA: TGCAGCGTTATGCGGGTGGCGGAGGAGACCCAGTACTTC. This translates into CSVMRVAEETQYF.

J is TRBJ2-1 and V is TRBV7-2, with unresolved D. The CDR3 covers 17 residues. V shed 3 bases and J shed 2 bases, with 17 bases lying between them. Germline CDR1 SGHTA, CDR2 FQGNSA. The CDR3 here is CASSFHVGLGPYNEQFF. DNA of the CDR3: TGTGCCAGCAGCTTTCATGTGGGCCTAGGCCCCTACAATGAGCAGTTCTTC.

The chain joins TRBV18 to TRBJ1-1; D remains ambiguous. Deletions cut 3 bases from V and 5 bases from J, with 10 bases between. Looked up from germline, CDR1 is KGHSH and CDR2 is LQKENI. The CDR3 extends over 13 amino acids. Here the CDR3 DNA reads TGTGCCAGCTCACCTAGCGGAGGGACTGAAGCTTTCTTT. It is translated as CASSPSGGTEAFF.

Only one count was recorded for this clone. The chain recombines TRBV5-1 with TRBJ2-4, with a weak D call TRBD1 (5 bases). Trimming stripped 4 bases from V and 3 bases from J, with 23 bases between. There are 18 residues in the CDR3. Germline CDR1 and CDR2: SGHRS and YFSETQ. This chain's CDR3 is CASSPIVGPVQFKNIQYF. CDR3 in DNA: TGCGCCAGCAGCCCGATCGTGGGGCCGGTACAATTCAAAAACATTCAGTACTTC.

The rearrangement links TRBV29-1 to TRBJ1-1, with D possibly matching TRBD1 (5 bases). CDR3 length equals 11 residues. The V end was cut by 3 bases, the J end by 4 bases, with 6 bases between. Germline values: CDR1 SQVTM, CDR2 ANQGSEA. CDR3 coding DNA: TGCAGCGTTGACAGGGTCACTGAAGCTTTCTTT. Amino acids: CSVDRVTEAFF.

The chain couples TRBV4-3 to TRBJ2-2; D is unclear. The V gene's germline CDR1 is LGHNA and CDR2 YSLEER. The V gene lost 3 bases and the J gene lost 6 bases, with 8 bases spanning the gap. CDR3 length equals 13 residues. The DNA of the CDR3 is TGCGCCAGCAGCCAGGACGAAGCCGGGGAGCTGTTTTTT. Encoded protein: CASSQDEAGELFF.

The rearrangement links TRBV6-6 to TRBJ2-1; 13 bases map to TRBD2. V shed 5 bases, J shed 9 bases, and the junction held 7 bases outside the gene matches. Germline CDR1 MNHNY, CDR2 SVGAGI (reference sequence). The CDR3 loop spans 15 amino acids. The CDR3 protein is CASSGRTSGGGEQFF. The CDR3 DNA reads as TGTGCCAGCAGTGGCAGGACTAGCGGGGGCGGTGAGCAGTTCTTC.

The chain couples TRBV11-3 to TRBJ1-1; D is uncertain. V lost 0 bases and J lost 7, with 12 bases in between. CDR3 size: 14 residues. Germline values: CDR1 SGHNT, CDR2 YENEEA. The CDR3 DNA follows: TGTGCCAGCAGCTTAGAGGAGTGGAGCGGTGAAGCTTTCTTT. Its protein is CASSLEEWSGEAFF.